This is a list of T cell receptor beta chains from one sample in a study of CD8 T cells in Susac syndrome. TCRdb re-analysed the immunoSEQ multiplex PCR reads in MiXCR, keeping a single row per CDR3 protein. The sample records roughly 150,000 distinct CDR3 sequences, roughly 94% being singletons. The sample taken for sequencing was CD8+ T cells from PBMCs. Source of these receptors: a human donor with Susac syndrome. CDR3s include the opening cysteine and the closing phenylalanine or tryptophan. Fields, in order: CDR3 length, clone size, V gene, J gene, D gene, CDR3 DNA, CDR3 protein. A D gene is named only where the DNA matches it firmly. Clone size, where shown, is once, few, many, or a class for clones that have expanded.

>15|.|TRBV5-1|TRBJ2-6|TRBD2
TGCGCCAGCAGCTCGGGGGGGGTAGGGGCCAACGTCCTGACTTTC
CASSSGGVGANVLTF
>13|.|TRBV7-6|TRBJ1-1|.
TGTGCCAGCAGCTCCGGGCCGAGGACTGAAGCTTTCTTT
CASSSGPRTEAFF
>15|.|TRBV5-1|TRBJ2-5|TRBD2
TGCGCCAGCAGCTTGGCGACTAGCGGGAGTGAGACCCAGTACTTC
CASSLATSGSETQYF
>16|.|TRBV27|TRBJ1-5|.
TGTGCCAGCAGTTTATCCGGGGGCGGGGGCAATCAGCCCCAGCATTTT
CASSLSGGGGNQPQHF
>17|.|TRBV10-3|TRBJ2-7|TRBD1
TGTGCCATCAGTGAGTTTCCGTGGGACAGGGGAATCTACGAGCAGTACTTC
CAISEFPWDRGIYEQYF
>16|.|TRBV19|TRBJ1-5|TRBD1
TGTGCCACAAGGACAGGGGTGGGCTATAGCAATCAGCCCCAGCATTTT
CATRTGVGYSNQPQHF
>17|.|TRBV6-5|TRBJ2-5|.
TGTGCCAGCAGGTACCGGTGGGGGCTAGCGGAGAAAGAGACCCAGTACTTC
CASRYRWGLAEKETQYF
>15|.|TRBV19|TRBJ2-2|.
TGTGCCAGTAGTATAGATGATGGCGGGACCGGGGAGCTGTTTTTT
CASSIDDGGTGELFF
>15|.|TRBV6-5|TRBJ1-2|TRBD1
TGTGCCAGCAGTTACGAAGCTGATTCCAGGGGGCTTCGTACCTTC
CASSYEADSRGLRTF
>13|.|TRBV10-3|TRBJ2-2|.
TGTGCCATCATTACCTCAGACACCGGGGAGCTGTTTTTT
CAIITSDTGELFF
>13|.|TRBV10-3|TRBJ1-5|.
TGTGCCATCCGGGAGACAAGAAATCAGCCCCAGCATTTT
CAIRETRNQPQHF
>14|.|TRBV27|TRBJ1-5|.
TGTGCCAGCAGTTTGTCAGGGTCGGGTCAGCCCCAGCATTTT
CASSLSGSGQPQHF
>17|.|TRBV20-1|TRBJ2-4|TRBD2
TGCAGTGCTGAGGGACTAGCGGGAGGGATTGGCAAAAACATTCAGTACTTC
CSAEGLAGGIGKNIQYF
>15|.|TRBV9|TRBJ2-7|TRBD2
TGTGCCAGCAGCGTAGGACTAGCGGGAGGAAACGAGCAGTACTTC
CASSVGLAGGNEQYF
>12|.|TRBV6-5|TRBJ1-2|.
TGTGCCAGCAGTTATGGGTCCAGCGGCTACACCTTC
CASSYGSSGYTF
>15|once|TRBV20-1|TRBJ2-7|TRBD2
TGCAGTGCCGCCCCCGGCGGGAGGAGCTCCTACGAGCAGTACTTC
CSAAPGGRSSYEQYF
>14|.|TRBV5-6|TRBJ2-1|.
TGTGCCAGCAGCTTGGCCTTCGGTGTGGATGAGCAGTTCTTC
CASSLAFGVDEQFF
>16|.|TRBV20-1|TRBJ2-1|.
TGCAGTGCTAGAGTACCGGCGGGACCCCGCTACAATGAGCAGTTCTTC
CSARVPAGPRYNEQFF
>14|once|TRBV9|TRBJ2-2|.
TGTGCCAGCCAGACGGGGGCGAACACCGGGGAGCTGTTTTTT
CASQTGANTGELFF
>15|.|TRBV9|TRBJ1-2|.
TGTGCCAGCAGCGTAGCTCAATTAGCTAACTATGGCTACACCTTC
CASSVAQLANYGYTF
>11|.|TRBV20-1|TRBJ2-1|TRBD1
TGCAGTGCTGCCTGGACAGGGAAGGAGTTCTTC
CSAAWTGKEFF
>13|.|TRBV27|TRBJ2-2|.
TGTGCCAGCAGGGACTATAACACCGGGGAGCTGTTTTTT
CASRDYNTGELFF
>14|.|TRBV15|TRBJ2-3|.
TGTGCCACCAGCAGCTACAAATACACAGATACGCAGTATTTT
CATSSYKYTDTQYF
>13|.|TRBV7-9|TRBJ1-2|TRBD1
TGTGCCAGCAGCCCTAGACAGGGTTATGGCTACACCTTC
CASSPRQGYGYTF
>14|.|TRBV6-6|TRBJ1-1|.
TGTGCCAGCAGTCTCGAATTCGTGAACACTGAAGCTTTCTTT
CASSLEFVNTEAFF
>14|.|TRBV5-4|TRBJ2-7|.
TGTGCCAGCAGCTTGGGACTTGCCCCCTACGAGCAGTACTTC
CASSLGLAPYEQYF
>15|.|TRBV9|TRBJ2-4|.
TGTGCCAGCAGCGCCAGTGGTGGAGGTTCGAACATTCAGTACTTC
CASSASGGGSNIQYF
>15|.|TRBV7-6|TRBJ2-7|TRBD1
TGTGCCAGCAGCGACGCGGGACAGGGATCCTACGAGCAGTACTTC
CASSDAGQGSYEQYF
>13|.|TRBV2|TRBJ1-1|.
TGTGCCAGCAGTGAGGAAGGACTCGGTGAAGCTTTCTTT
CASSEEGLGEAFF
>15|.|TRBV25-1|TRBJ1-1|.
TGTGCCAGCTTTCCGGACGAGAGGGTCAACACTGAAGCTTTCTTT
CASFPDERVNTEAFF
>16|.|TRBV9|TRBJ2-3|TRBD2
TGTGCCAGCAGCGCTGCCGGACTAGCGAGCACAGATACGCAGTATTTT
CASSAAGLASTDTQYF
>15|.|TRBV4-2|TRBJ2-3|.
TGTGCCAGCAGCCAGTGGCGGAGGGCCACAGATACGCAGTATTTT
CASSQWRRATDTQYF
>13|.|TRBV12-3/TRBV12-4|TRBJ2-7|.
TGTGCCAGCAGTTTAGTGACATACTACGAGCAGTACTTC
CASSLVTYYEQYF
>15|.|TRBV7-6|TRBJ1-1|.
TGTGCCACCGCAGGAGGATGGGGTGATAACACTGAAGCTTTCTTT
CATAGGWGDNTEAFF
>12|.|TRBV11-1|TRBJ2-7|.
TGTGCCAGCAGCCCCCCGGACTACGAGCAGTACTTC
CASSPPDYEQYF
>12|.|TRBV27|TRBJ1-2|.
TGTGCCAGCAGTCTTTCCGGGCAGGGCTACACCTTC
CASSLSGQGYTF
>19|.|TRBV20-1|TRBJ2-7|TRBD2
TGCAGTGCTAGAGATAAGTCCCTAGCGGGAGTTTCATACGCGTACGAGCAGTACTTC
CSARDKSLAGVSYAYEQYF
>15|.|TRBV28|TRBJ1-2|.
TGTGCCAGCAGTTTCGAAGGGGAGGAGAGGAGAGGCTACACCTTC
CASSFEGEERRGYTF